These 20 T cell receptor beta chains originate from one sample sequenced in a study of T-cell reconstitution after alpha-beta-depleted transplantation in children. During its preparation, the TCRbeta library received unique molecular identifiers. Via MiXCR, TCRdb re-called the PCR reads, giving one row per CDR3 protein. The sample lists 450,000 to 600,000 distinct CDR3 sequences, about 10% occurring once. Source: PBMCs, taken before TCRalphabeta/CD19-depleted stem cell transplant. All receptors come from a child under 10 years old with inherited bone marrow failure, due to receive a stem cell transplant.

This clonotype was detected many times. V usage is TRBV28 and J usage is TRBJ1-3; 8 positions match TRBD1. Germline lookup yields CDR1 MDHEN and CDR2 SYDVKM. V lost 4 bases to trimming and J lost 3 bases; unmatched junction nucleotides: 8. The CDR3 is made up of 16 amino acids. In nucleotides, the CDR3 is TGTGCCAGCAGTTGGGGATCCGGGACAGGTGGAAACACCATATATTTT. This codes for CASSWGSGTGGNTIYF. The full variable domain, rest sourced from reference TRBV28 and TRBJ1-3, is DVKVTQSSRYLVKRTGEKVFLECVQDMDHENMFWYRQDPGLGLRLIYFSYDVKMKEKGDIPEGYSVSREKKERFSLILESASTNQTSMYLCASSWGSGTGGNTIYFGEGSWLTVV.

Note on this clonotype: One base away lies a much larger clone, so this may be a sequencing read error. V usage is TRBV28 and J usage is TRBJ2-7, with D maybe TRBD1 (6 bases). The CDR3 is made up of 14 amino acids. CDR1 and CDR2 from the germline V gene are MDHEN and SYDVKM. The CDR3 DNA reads TGTGCCAGCAGTTTCAGGGGACGGACCTACGAGCAGTGCTTC. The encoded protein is CASSFRGRTYEQCF.

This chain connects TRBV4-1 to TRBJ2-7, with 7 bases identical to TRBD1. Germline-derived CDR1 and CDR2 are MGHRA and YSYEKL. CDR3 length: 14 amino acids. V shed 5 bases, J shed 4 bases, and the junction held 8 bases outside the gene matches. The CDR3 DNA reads TGCGCCAGCAGCGGGACCGGGACAGTGTACGAGCAGTACTTC. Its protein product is CASSGTGTVYEQYF.

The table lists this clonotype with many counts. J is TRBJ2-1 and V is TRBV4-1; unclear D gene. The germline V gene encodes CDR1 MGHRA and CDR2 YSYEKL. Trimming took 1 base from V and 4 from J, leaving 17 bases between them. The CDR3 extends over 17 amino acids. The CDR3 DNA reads TGCGCCAGCAGCCAAGCTGGGATCGGTGTTTCTTACAATGAGCAGTTCTTC. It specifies CASSQAGIGVSYNEQFF.

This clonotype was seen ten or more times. The CDR3 region has the DNA TGCAGTGCTAGTGCCCTGTTAGTACTACGGGAAGAGACCCAGTACTTC. This codes for CSASALLVLREETQYF. This sequence joins TRBV20-1 and TRBJ2-5; D gene uncertain. Trimming cost V 3 bases and J 3 bases, with 20 bases left between them. This CDR3 contains 16 residues. Per the germline V gene, CDR1 is DFQATT and CDR2 is SNEGSKA (reference sequence).

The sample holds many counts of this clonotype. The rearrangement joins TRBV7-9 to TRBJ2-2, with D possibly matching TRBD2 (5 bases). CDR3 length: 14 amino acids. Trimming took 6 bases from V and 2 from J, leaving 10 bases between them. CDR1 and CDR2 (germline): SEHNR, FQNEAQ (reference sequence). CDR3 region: CASSSRGNTGELFF. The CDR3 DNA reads TGTGCCAGCAGTTCCCGGGGAAACACCGGGGAGCTGTTTTTT. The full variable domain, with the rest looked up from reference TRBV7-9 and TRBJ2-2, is DTGVSQNPRHKITKRGQNVTFRCDPISEHNRLYWYRQTLGQGPEFLTYFQNEAQLEKSRLLSDRFSAERPKGSFSTLEIQRTEQGDSAMYLCASSSRGNTGELFFGEGSRLTVL.

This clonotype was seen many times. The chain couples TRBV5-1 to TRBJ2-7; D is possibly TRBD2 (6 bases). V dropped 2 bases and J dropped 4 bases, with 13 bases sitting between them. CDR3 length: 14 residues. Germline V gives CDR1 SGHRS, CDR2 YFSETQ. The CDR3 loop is CASSFTAGSYEQYF. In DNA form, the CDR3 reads TGCGCCAGCAGCTTCACCGCGGGATCTTACGAGCAGTACTTC.

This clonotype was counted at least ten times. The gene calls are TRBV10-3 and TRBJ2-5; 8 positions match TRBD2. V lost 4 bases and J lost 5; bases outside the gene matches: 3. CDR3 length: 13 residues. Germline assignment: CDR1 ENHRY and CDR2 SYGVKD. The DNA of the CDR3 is TGTGCCATCAGTGGAGCTAGCGGGGAGACCCAGTACTTC. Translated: CAISGASGETQYF.

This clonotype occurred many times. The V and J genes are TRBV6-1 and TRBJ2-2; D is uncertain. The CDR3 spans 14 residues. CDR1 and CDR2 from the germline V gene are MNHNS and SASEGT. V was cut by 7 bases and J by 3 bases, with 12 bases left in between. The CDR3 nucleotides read TGTGCCAGCATGAAGTTCTGGGACACCGGGGAGCTGTTTTTT. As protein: CASMKFWDTGELFF.

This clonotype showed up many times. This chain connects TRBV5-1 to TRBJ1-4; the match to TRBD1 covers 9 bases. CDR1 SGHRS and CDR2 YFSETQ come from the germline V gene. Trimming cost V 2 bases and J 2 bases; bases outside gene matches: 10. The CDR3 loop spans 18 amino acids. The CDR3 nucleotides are TGCGCCAGCAGCTTCCAGACAGGGGGAATTTCGACTAATGAAAAACTGTTTTTT. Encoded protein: CASSFQTGGISTNEKLFF.

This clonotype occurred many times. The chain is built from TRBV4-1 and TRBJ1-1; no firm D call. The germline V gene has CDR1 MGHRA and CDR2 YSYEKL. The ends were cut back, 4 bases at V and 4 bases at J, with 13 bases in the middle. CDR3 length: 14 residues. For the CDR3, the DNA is TGCGCCAGCAGCCCCGTCGGGCGAGGCACTGAAGCTTTCTTT. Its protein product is CASSPVGRGTEAFF.

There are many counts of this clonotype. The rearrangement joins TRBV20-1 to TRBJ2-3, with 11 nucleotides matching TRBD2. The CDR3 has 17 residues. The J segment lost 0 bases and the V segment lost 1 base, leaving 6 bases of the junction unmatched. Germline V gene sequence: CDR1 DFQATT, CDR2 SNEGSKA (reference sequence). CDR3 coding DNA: TGCAGTGCTAGAGGTAGACTAGCGGGAACGAGCACAGATACGCAGTATTTT. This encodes CSARGRLAGTSTDTQYF.

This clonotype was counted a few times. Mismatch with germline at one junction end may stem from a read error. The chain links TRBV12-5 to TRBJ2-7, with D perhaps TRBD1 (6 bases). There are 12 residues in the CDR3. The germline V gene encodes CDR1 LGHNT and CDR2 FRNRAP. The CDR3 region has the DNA TGTGCTAGTGCCACATTCCCTCCCACAGGGAACTTC. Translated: CASATFPPTGNF. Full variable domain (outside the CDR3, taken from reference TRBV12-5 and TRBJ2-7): DARVTQTPRHKVTEMGQEVTMRCQPILGHNTVFWYRQTMMQGLELLAYFRNRAPLDDSGMPKDRFSAEMPDATLATLKIQPSEPRDSAVYFCASATFPPTGNFGPGTRLTVT.

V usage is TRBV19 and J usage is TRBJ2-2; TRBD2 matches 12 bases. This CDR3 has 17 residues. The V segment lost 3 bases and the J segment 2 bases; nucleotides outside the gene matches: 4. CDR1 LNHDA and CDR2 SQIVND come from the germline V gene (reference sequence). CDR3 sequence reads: CASSITSGRTNTGELFF. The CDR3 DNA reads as TGTGCCAGTAGTATTACTAGCGGGAGGACTAACACCGGGGAGCTGTTTTTT.

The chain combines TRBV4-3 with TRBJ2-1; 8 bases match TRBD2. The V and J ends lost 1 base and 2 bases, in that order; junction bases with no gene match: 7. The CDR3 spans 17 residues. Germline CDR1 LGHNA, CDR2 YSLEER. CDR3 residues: CASSQARPGGTYNEQFF. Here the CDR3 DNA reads TGCGCCAGCAGCCAAGCCCGTCCGGGAGGGACCTACAATGAGCAGTTCTTC.

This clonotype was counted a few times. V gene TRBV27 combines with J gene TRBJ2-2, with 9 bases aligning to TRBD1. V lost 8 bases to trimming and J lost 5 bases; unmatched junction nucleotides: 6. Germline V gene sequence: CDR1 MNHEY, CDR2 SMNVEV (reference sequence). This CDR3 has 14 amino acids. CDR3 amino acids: CASWTGVRTGELFF. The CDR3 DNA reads TGTGCCAGCTGGACAGGGGTCAGGACCGGGGAGCTGTTTTTT.

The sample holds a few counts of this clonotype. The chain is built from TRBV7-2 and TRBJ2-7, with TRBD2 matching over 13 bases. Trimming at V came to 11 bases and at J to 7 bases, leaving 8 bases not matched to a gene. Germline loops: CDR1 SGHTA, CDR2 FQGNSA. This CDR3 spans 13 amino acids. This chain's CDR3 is CACGLAGEEEQYF. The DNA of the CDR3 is TGTGCCTGTGGACTAGCGGGAGAGGAGGAGCAGTACTTC.

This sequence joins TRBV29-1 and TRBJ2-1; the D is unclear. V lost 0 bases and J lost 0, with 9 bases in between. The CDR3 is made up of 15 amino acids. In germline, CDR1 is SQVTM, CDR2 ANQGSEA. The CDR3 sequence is CSVEDVAVSYNEQFF. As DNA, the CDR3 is TGCAGCGTTGAAGACGTGGCGGTCTCCTACAATGAGCAGTTCTTC.

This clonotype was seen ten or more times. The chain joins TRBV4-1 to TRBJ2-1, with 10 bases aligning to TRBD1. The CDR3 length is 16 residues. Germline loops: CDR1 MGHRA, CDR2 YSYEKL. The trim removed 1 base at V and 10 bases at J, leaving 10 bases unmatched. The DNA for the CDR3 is TGCGCCAGCAGCCAAGTGCCCGGGACAGGGGTTAAAGAGCAGTTCTTC. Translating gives CASSQVPGTGVKEQFF.

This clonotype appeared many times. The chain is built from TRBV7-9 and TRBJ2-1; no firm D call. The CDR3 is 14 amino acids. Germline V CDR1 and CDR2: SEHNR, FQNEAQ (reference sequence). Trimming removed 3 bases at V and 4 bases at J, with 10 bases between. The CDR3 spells CASSFISLYNEQFF. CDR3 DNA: TGTGCCAGCAGCTTCATCAGTCTATACAATGAGCAGTTCTTC.